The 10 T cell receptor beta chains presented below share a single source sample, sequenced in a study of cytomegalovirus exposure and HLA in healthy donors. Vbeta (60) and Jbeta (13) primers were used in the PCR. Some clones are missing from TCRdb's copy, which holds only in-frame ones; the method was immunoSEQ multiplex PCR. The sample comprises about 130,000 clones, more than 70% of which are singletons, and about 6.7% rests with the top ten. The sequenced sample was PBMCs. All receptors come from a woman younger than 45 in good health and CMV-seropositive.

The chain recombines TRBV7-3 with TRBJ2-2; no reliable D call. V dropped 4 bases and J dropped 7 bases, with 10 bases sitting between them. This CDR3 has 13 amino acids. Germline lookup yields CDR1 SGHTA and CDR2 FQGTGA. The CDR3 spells CASSSLGGGELFF. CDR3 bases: TGTGCCAGCAGCTCCCTTGGCGGCGGGGAGCTGTTTTTT.

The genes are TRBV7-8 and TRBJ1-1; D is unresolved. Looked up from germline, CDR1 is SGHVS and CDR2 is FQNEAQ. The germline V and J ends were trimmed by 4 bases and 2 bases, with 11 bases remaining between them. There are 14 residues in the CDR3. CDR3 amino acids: CASSSTSSNTEAFF. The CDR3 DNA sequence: TGTGCCAGCAGCTCCACTTCAAGTAACACTGAAGCTTTCTTT.

The CDR3: CASSLGQGAEEQYF. In DNA form, the CDR3 reads TGTGCCAGCAGCTTGGGGCAGGGGGCGGAAGAGCAGTACTTC. The V call is TRBV5-6, the J call TRBJ2-7, with TRBD1 matching over 8 bases. The CDR3 has 14 amino acids. Trimming removed 0 bases from V and 7 bases from J; junction bases left unmatched: 6. Germline CDR1 and CDR2: SGHDT and YYEEEE.

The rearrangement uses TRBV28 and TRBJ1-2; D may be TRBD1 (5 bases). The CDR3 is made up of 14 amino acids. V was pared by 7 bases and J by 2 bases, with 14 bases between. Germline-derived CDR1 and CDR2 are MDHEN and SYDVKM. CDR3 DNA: TGTGCCAGCACCTACCAGGGTATGAACTATGGCTACACCTTC. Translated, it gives CASTYQGMNYGYTF.

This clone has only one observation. CDR3 in amino acids: CASSTPYNYGYTF. The CDR3 nucleotides read TGTGCCAGCAGTACTCCCTATAACTATGGCTACACCTTC. The J gene is TRBJ1-2, the V gene TRBV6-5; D is uncertain. Germline-derived CDR1 and CDR2 are MNHEY and SVGAGI. Trimming took 5 bases from V and 1 from J, leaving 8 bases between them. The CDR3 extends over 13 amino acids.

Here the CDR3 reads CASSLSRGNADTQYF. The CDR3 nucleotides are TGTGCCAGCAGTTTATCACGGGGAAATGCGGATACGCAGTATTTT. The chain carries TRBV27 and TRBJ2-3; maybe TRBD2 (5 bases). The V and J ends lost 0 bases and 6 bases respectively, with 13 bases between them. CDR3 size: 15 residues. Germline assignment: CDR1 MNHEY and CDR2 SMNVEV (reference sequence).

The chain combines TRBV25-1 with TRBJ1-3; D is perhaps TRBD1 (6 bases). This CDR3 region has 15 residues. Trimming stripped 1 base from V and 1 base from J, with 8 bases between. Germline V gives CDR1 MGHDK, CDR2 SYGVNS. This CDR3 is CASSEFTGSGNTIYF. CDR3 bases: TGTGCCAGCAGTGAATTTACAGGGTCTGGAAACACCATATATTTT.

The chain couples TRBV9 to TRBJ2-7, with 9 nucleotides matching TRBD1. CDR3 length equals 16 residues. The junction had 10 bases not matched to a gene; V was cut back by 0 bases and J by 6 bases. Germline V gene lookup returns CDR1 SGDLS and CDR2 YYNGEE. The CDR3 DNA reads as TGTGCCAGCAGCGTAGCCCCCTCGGACAGGGGAGGCGAGCAGTACTTC. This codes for CASSVAPSDRGGEQYF.

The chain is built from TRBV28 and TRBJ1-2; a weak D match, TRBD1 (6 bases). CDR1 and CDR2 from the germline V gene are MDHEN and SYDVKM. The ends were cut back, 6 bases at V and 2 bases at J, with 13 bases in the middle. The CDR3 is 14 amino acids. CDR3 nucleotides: TGTGCCAGCAGACCAGGGGTCAACAACTATGGCTACACCTTC. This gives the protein CASRPGVNNYGYTF.

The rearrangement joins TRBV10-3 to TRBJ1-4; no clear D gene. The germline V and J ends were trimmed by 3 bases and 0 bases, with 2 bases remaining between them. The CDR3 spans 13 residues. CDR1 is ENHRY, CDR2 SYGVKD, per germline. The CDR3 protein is CAISDTTNEKLFF. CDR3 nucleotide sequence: TGTGCCATCAGTGACACAACTAATGAAAAACTGTTTTTT.